The clone carrying this TCR beta chain has only a few counts. This CDR3 is built from 15 residues. V gave up 0 bases and J gave up 7 bases, with 16 bases separating them. The V gene's germline CDR1 is DFQATT and CDR2 SNEGSKA (reference sequence). TCRdb recomputed calls from the 5' RACE reads with MiXCR, one row per CDR3 protein. The sample shows about 1.7 million distinct CDR3 sequences, about 32% of them seen only once. This sample is part of a study of identical twins. Sequencing was done on a sample of cord blood. The TCR sequence derives from a newborn girl in good health. The V gene is TRBV20-1, the J gene TRBJ2-1; TRBD1 might be the D (6 bases). CDR3 protein: CSARDLVTGRNEQFF. Written as DNA, the CDR3 is TGCAGTGCTAGAGACTTGGTGACAGGCAGGAATGAGCAGTTCTTC.